This passage covers 14 T cell receptor beta chains from one sample sequenced in a study of T cells in Graves' hyperthyroidism and ophthalmopathy. The investigators amplified TCR beta CDR3 regions from RNA transcripts. First-round RT-PCR of the TCR CDR3 relied on the HTBI primer set. TCRdb itself ran the multiplex PCR reads through MiXCR, one entry per CDR3 protein. The sample carries about 740,000 distinct CDR3 sequences, around 15% recorded once. The sample was blood. Every receptor here comes from a young woman with Graves' hyperthyroidism.

The sample holds many counts of this clonotype. The gene calls are TRBV2 and TRBJ2-1; D perhaps matches TRBD1 (6 bases). V gave up 6 bases and J gave up 4 bases, with 19 bases separating them. Germline lookup yields CDR1 SNHLY and CDR2 FYNNEI. The length of the CDR3 is 16 residues. CDR3 protein: CASRGILDRTYNEQFF. As DNA, the CDR3 is TGTGCCAGCAGGGGGATCCTCGACAGGACTTACAATGAGCAGTTCTTC.

This clonotype was counted many times. The V gene is TRBV7-9, the J gene TRBJ2-1; 9 positions match TRBD2. Germline lookup yields CDR1 SEHNR and CDR2 FQNEAQ (reference sequence). This CDR3 spans 15 amino acids. V dropped 0 bases and J dropped 8; count of bases not matched to a gene: 5. The CDR3 nucleotides read TGTGCCAGCAGCTTAGCTGGGACTAGCCTCGATGAGCAGTTCTTC. This gives the protein CASSLAGTSLDEQFF. Drawing the rest from reference TRBV7-9 and TRBJ2-1, the complete variable domain is DTGVSQNPRHKITKRGQNVTFRCDPISEHNRLYWYRQTLGQGPEFLTYFQNEAQLEKSRLLSDRFSAERPKGSFSTLEIQRTEQGDSAMYLCASSLAGTSLDEQFFGPGTRLTVL.

This clonotype was counted ten times or more. This chain joins TRBV11-3 and TRBJ1-1; TRBD1 aligns across 9 bases. Per the germline V gene, CDR1 is SGHNT and CDR2 is YENEEA. The CDR3 runs to 15 residues. V was clipped by 5 bases and J by 4 bases; unmatched bases: 8. The CDR3, as DNA: TGTGCCAGCAGCCCGTCGACAGGGGGAGGCACTGAAGCTTTCTTT. Amino acid sequence: CASSPSTGGGTEAFF.

This clonotype was seen many times. The chain combines TRBV7-2 with TRBJ1-4; D call uncertain. The CDR3 loop spans 13 amino acids. Per the germline V gene, CDR1 is SGHTA and CDR2 is FQGNSA. V shed 5 bases and J shed 7 bases, with 11 bases lying between them. CDR3 coding DNA: TGTGCCAGCAGCCACCTTACGGCTGAAAAACTGTTTTTT. The encoded protein is CASSHLTAEKLFF.

The J gene is TRBJ1-2, the V gene TRBV5-1, with 11 bases lining up with TRBD1. The CDR3 spans 18 residues. Looked up from germline, CDR1 is SGHRS and CDR2 is YFSETQ. With V trimmed by 4 bases and J by 3 bases, 14 bases remained unmatched. In DNA form, the CDR3 reads TGCGCCAGCAGCAACGGTCCAGGACAGGGGGCGCATGACTATGGCTACACCTTC. Translation: CASSNGPGQGAHDYGYTF.

This clonotype occurred a few times. This chain links TRBV29-1 with TRBJ2-7; 7 positions agree with TRBD1. The V segment lost 5 bases and the J segment 1 base; nucleotides outside the gene matches: 11. The CDR3 has 15 amino acids. Germline CDR1 is SQVTM and CDR2 is ANQGSEA. As DNA, the CDR3 is TGCAGCGTTCCTATGACAGGGAGTGGGTCCTACGAGCAGTACTTC. This encodes CSVPMTGSGSYEQYF.

The J gene is TRBJ2-5, the V gene TRBV2; 13 nucleotides agree with TRBD2. Germline CDR1 SNHLY, CDR2 FYNNEI. This CDR3 is built from 15 residues. V lost 5 bases and J lost 3; bases outside the gene matches: 3. The CDR3 nucleotides are TGTGCCAGCAGTTGGGGGACTAGCGGGAAAGAGACCCAGTACTTC. Protein: CASSWGTSGKETQYF.

The V gene is TRBV28, the J gene TRBJ2-7; 10 bases align to TRBD2. Germline lookup yields CDR1 MDHEN and CDR2 SYDVKM. The CDR3 is 17 amino acids. The V segment lost 4 bases and the J segment 5 bases; nucleotides outside the gene matches: 14. The CDR3 DNA follows: TGTGCCAGCAGTTCGCGCCCCCTTCTAGCGGGAGCTGACGAGCAGTACTTC. It is translated as CASSSRPLLAGADEQYF. Filled out from reference TRBV28 and TRBJ2-7, the complete variable domain reads DVKVTQSSRYLVKRTGEKVFLECVQDMDHENMFWYRQDPGLGLRLIYFSYDVKMKEKGDIPEGYSVSREKKERFSLILESASTNQTSMYLCASSSRPLLAGADEQYFGPGTRLTVT.

The chain uses TRBV7-9 and TRBJ1-3; D is undetermined. The V gene lost 5 bases and the J gene lost 4 bases, with 15 bases spanning the gap. This CDR3 contains 15 residues. CDR1 and CDR2 from the germline V gene are SEHNR and FQNEAQ (reference sequence). The DNA of the CDR3 is TGTGCCAGCAGCCTGGCAGGACCGGGAGGAAACACCATATATTTT. Amino acid sequence: CASSLAGPGGNTIYF.

This clonotype was counted many times. V gene TRBV28 combines with J gene TRBJ1-2; 10 nucleotides align to TRBD1. The J segment lost 6 bases and the V segment lost 6 bases, leaving 13 bases of the junction unmatched. Germline V CDR1 and CDR2: MDHEN, SYDVKM. The CDR3 consists of 16 residues. Written as DNA, the CDR3 is TGTGCCAGCAGCCCTCTACGACTCGACAGGGGGCATGGCTACACCTTC. It codes for CASSPLRLDRGHGYTF.

J is TRBJ1-2 and V is TRBV12-3 or TRBV12-4; D is unclear. CDR3 length: 9 amino acids. V lost 8 bases, J lost 8 bases, and 6 bases lay in between. The CDR3 is CASGEGYTF. As DNA, the CDR3 is TGTGCCAGCGGGGAGGGCTACACCTTC.

The gene calls are TRBV7-8 and TRBJ2-7, with TRBD2 identical over 9 bases. The CDR3 is 16 amino acids. Looked up from germline, CDR1 is SGHVS and CDR2 is FQNEAQ. Trimming removed 2 bases from V and 1 base from J; junction bases left unmatched: 6. The CDR3 protein is CASSLTPRGGSYEQYF. The DNA for the CDR3 is TGTGCCAGCAGCTTAACCCCGCGGGGGGGATCCTACGAGCAGTACTTC.

The chain is built from TRBV19 and TRBJ1-5; 9 nucleotides align to TRBD1. Germline CDR1 is LNHDA and CDR2 is SQIVND (reference sequence). This CDR3 is built from 13 residues. V dropped 5 bases and J dropped 8; count of bases not matched to a gene: 4. CDR3 sequence: CASSGQGREPQHF. CDR3 coding DNA: TGTGCCAGTAGTGGACAGGGGCGGGAGCCCCAGCATTTT.

This clonotype was seen more than once but under ten times. The V and J genes are TRBV29-1 and TRBJ2-1; 9 nucleotides line up with TRBD2. The V gene's germline CDR1 is SQVTM and CDR2 ANQGSEA. The CDR3 extends over 15 amino acids. Trimming removed 3 bases from V and 2 bases from J; junction bases left unmatched: 5. This CDR3 reads CSVDGRGGTYNEQFF. CDR3 nucleotide sequence: TGCAGCGTTGACGGGCGGGGGGGGACCTACAATGAGCAGTTCTTC.